A single sample gave rise to the 16 T cell receptor beta chains below, sequenced in a study of cytomegalovirus exposure and HLA in healthy donors (dated by TCRdb to about 2017). The receptor library was made with the immunoSEQ multiplex PCR assay. For the multiplex PCR, a mixture combining 60 forward primers for TCR Vbeta segments and 13 reverse primers for TCR Jbeta segments was used. The table was pulled from immuneACCESS by TCRdb, which kept in-frame rearrangements only. Such tables lose some clones; where checked, under half of the loss comes from unresolved V genes, and the rest has no known cause. The sample table holds approximately 180,000 clones, of which 70% to 75% were seen once. Just under 3% of the sample belongs to the ten largest clones. Sequenced material: PBMCs. The receptors originated from a male donor in good health and CMV-seronegative.

V gene TRBV7-9 combines with J gene TRBJ2-3; a possible D gene is TRBD2 (6 bases). The CDR3 covers 16 residues. Trimming took 5 bases from V and 3 from J, leaving 18 bases between them. Germline values: CDR1 SEHNR, CDR2 FQNEAQ (reference sequence). CDR3 protein: CASSTLPGLTTDTQYF. CDR3 sequence (DNA): TGTGCCAGCAGCACCCTGCCGGGACTTACGACAGATACGCAGTATTTT.

This clone appeared a few times. The V and J genes are TRBV20-1 and TRBJ1-6; the D is unclear. CDR1 is DFQATT and CDR2 is SNEGSKA in the germline V gene (reference sequence). CDR3 length: 11 residues. Trimming removed 1 base at V and 8 bases at J, with 3 bases between. The CDR3 loop reads CSARADSPLHF. CDR3 coding DNA: TGCAGTGCTAGAGCGGATTCACCCCTCCACTTT.

The chain is built from TRBV9 and TRBJ1-6; the D is unclear. Per the germline V gene, CDR1 is SGDLS and CDR2 is YYNGEE. The V end was cut by 0 bases, the J end by 5 bases, with 9 bases between. The CDR3 contains 15 residues. The CDR3 reads CASSVAFTDNSPLHF. CDR3 bases: TGTGCCAGCAGCGTAGCTTTCACGGATAATTCACCCCTCCACTTT.

This sequence joins TRBV2 and TRBJ2-1; D call uncertain. Per the germline V gene, CDR1 is SNHLY and CDR2 is FYNNEI. The CDR3 loop spans 11 amino acids. The V end was cut by 6 bases, the J end by 10 bases, with 10 bases between. CDR3 residues: CASSPAAEQFF. CDR3 bases: TGTGCCAGCAGCCCTGCGGCCGAGCAGTTCTTC.

V is TRBV7-9 and J is TRBJ2-1, with a possible D match to TRBD1 (6 bases). V gave up 6 bases and J gave up 8 bases, with 20 bases separating them. The CDR3 consists of 15 residues. The germline CDR1 and CDR2 sequences are SEHNR and FQNEAQ (reference sequence). Written as DNA, the CDR3 is TGTGCCAGCAGGCGCACCCGCCAGGGGAGAGATGAGCAGTTCTTC. Residues: CASRRTRQGRDEQFF.

The chain links TRBV6-5 to TRBJ2-7, with D perhaps matching TRBD2 (6 bases). From germline, CDR1 is MNHEY and CDR2 SVGAGI. V dropped 0 bases and J dropped 6 bases, with 15 bases sitting between them. The CDR3 extends over 15 amino acids. This CDR3 is CASSYSMRGIGEQYF. The CDR3 DNA sequence: TGTGCCAGCAGTTACTCGATGCGGGGAATCGGCGAGCAGTACTTC.

The sample holds a few counts of this clone. This chain connects TRBV10-2 to TRBJ1-6; the D gene is possibly TRBD1 (6 bases). Germline loops: CDR1 WSHSY, CDR2 SAAADI. The CDR3 has 15 amino acids. V lost 7 bases and J 5 bases, leaving 15 bases between the germline ends. Here the CDR3 reads CASTPGTLDNSPLHF. Here the CDR3 DNA reads TGCGCCAGCACTCCCGGGACACTGGATAATTCACCCCTCCACTTT.

The V and J genes are TRBV4-1 and TRBJ1-4, with a tentative D call TRBD1 (5 bases). V was cut by 4 bases and J by 3 bases, with 9 bases left in between. Germline CDR1 reads MGHRA; CDR2 reads YSYEKL. The CDR3 runs to 14 residues. The CDR3 is CASSPPGANEKLFF. CDR3 nucleotides: TGCGCCAGCAGCCCCCCGGGGGCTAATGAAAAACTGTTTTTT.

The chain combines TRBV7-6 with TRBJ2-3, with a tentative D call TRBD2 (5 bases). The CDR3 sequence is 15 residues long. V lost 5 bases, J lost 2 bases, and 14 bases lay in between. Germline V gives CDR1 SGHVS, CDR2 FNYEAQ. The CDR3 loop reads CASSHRSGITDTQYF. CDR3 coding DNA: TGTGCCAGCAGCCACCGGAGCGGTATCACAGATACGCAGTATTTT.

This clone was detected only a few times. The chain couples TRBV6-4 to TRBJ2-1; TRBD2 matches at 11 bases. The CDR3 runs to 14 residues. The V segment lost 4 bases and the J segment 9 bases; nucleotides outside the gene matches: 5. Per germline, CDR1 MRHNA and CDR2 SNTAGT. The chain's CDR3 is CASSARTSGGEQFF. The CDR3 DNA sequence: TGTGCCAGCAGTGCCCGAACTAGCGGGGGTGAGCAGTTCTTC.

The chain carries TRBV19 and TRBJ1-5; D remains ambiguous. The CDR3 covers 13 residues. Deletions cut 2 bases from V and 5 bases from J, with 7 bases between. CDR1 and CDR2 from the germline V gene are LNHDA and SQIVND (reference sequence). CDR3 DNA: TGTGCCAGTAGTATATCCCGTTATCAGCCCCAGCATTTT. Residues: CASSISRYQPQHF.

The chain combines TRBV11-1 with TRBJ2-1; TRBD1 agrees at 11 bases. CDR1 and CDR2 from the germline V gene are SGHAT and FQDESV (reference sequence). J was trimmed by 5 bases and V by 1 base; bases with no gene match: 4. The CDR3 is made up of 16 amino acids. The CDR3 spells CASSLVMGQGDNEQFF. The CDR3 DNA reads as TGTGCCAGCAGCTTAGTGATGGGACAGGGGGACAATGAGCAGTTCTTC.

This chain joins TRBV6-6 and TRBJ1-2, with 7 bases identical to TRBD1. J was trimmed by 3 bases and V by 5 bases; bases with no gene match: 12. Germline CDR1 is MNHNY and CDR2 is SVGAGI (reference sequence). This CDR3 comprises 16 residues. The CDR3 DNA reads TGTGCCAGCAGTCGACGGGACAGAGACCTCTACTATGGCTACACCTTC. This translates into CASSRRDRDLYYGYTF.

The chain has TRBV25-1 and TRBJ1-5, with D possibly matching TRBD1 (5 bases). V was clipped by 1 base and J by 4 bases, with 8 bases between them. The CDR3 loop spans 14 amino acids. Germline CDR1 MGHDK, CDR2 SYGVNS. Here the CDR3 reads CASSEWGNNQPQHF. CDR3 coding DNA: TGTGCCAGCAGTGAATGGGGCAATAATCAGCCCCAGCATTTT.

The gene calls are TRBV9 and TRBJ2-1, with 7 bases aligning to TRBD2. The CDR3 is 16 residues long. Germline loops: CDR1 SGDLS, CDR2 YYNGEE. V lost 0 bases, J lost 5 bases, and 8 bases stayed unmatched. In DNA, the CDR3 is TGTGCCAGCAGCGTAGGGGGGGGTGAAATAGACAATGAGCAGTTCTTC. It specifies CASSVGGGEIDNEQFF.

The V gene is TRBV10-3, the J gene TRBJ1-2; tentative D call: TRBD1 (5 bases). V was pared by 0 bases and J by 6 bases, with 14 bases between. This CDR3 is built from 15 residues. Looked up from germline, CDR1 is ENHRY and CDR2 is SYGVKD. The CDR3 sequence is CAISESGQGGDGYTF. CDR3 nucleotides: TGTGCCATCAGTGAGTCTGGCCAGGGTGGTGATGGCTACACCTTC.